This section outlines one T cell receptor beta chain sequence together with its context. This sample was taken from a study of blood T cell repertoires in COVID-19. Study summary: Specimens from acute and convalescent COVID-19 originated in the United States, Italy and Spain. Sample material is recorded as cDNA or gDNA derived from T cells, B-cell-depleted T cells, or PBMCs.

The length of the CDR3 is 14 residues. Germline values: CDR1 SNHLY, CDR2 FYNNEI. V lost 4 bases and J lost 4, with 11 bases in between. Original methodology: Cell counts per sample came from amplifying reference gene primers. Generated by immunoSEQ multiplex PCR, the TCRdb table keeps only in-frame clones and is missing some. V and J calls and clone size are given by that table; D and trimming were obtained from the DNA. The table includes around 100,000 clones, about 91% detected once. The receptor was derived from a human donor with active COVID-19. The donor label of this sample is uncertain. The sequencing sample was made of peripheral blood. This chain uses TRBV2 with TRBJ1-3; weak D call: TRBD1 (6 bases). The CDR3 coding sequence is TGTGCCAGCAGTGGAAGGGGGTCGGGAAACACCATATATTTT. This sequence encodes CASSGRGSGNTIYF. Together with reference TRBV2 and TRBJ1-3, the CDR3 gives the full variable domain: EPEVTQTPSHQVTQMGQEVILRCVPISNHLYFYWYRQILGQKVEFLVSFYNNEISEKSEIFDDQFSVERPDGSNFTLKIRSTKLEDSAMYFCASSGRGSGNTIYFGEGSWLTVV.